This is a list of T cell receptor beta chains from one sample in a study of early T cells in non-severe SARS-CoV-2 infection. One entry per CDR3 protein results from TCRdb running MiXCR on the 5' RACE reads. The data contain roughly 100,000 distinct CDR3 sequences, 13% to 15% of them singletons. Input material: whole blood. The receptors derive from an adult who was a healthcare worker with PCR-confirmed SARS-CoV-2 infection or an uninfected control (not recorded which). CDR3s include the opening cysteine and the closing phenylalanine or tryptophan. A D gene is named only where the DNA matches it firmly. Clone size is not always given. Where it is, it says once, few, many or a class for expanded clones.

>NA|TRBV13|TRBD2|TRBJ2-7
CASSLAGSGYEQYF
TGTGCCAGCAGCTTAGCGGGTAGCGGGTACGAGCAGTACTTC
>many|TRBV28|TRBD1|TRBJ2-6
CASSAGQGDSGANVLTF
TGTGCCAGCAGTGCGGGACAGGGTGACTCTGGGGCCAACGTCCTGACTTTC
>few|TRBV4-3|NA|TRBJ2-2
CASSQASGRELFF
TGCGCCAGCAGCCAAGCATCGGGGAGAGAGCTGTTTTTT
>NA|TRBV15|NA|TRBJ2-5
CATSRELGTQYF
TGTGCCACCAGCAGAGAATTGGGGACCCAGTACTTC
>NA|TRBV7-8|NA|TRBJ1-6
CASSSAGISPLHF
TGTGCCAGCAGCTCGGCAGGGATATCACCCCTCCACTTT
>few|TRBV29-1|NA|TRBJ2-7
CSVGHRGGEQYF
TGCAGCGTTGGCCACAGGGGAGGCGAGCAGTACTTC
>many|TRBV24-1|NA|TRBJ1-1
CATSDAVNTEAFF
TGTGCCACCAGTGACGCGGTGAACACTGAAGCTTTCTTT
>NA|TRBV29-1|NA|TRBJ1-1
CSVVRQTREAFF
TGCAGCGTTGTTCGACAGACACGTGAAGCTTTCTTT
>few|TRBV6-2/TRBV6-3|NA|TRBJ2-7
CASSYAAGSYEQYF
TGTGCCAGCAGTTACGCCGCAGGTTCCTACGAGCAGTACTTC
>NA|TRBV7-2|NA|TRBJ1-2
CASSLERWRGLNGYSF
TGTGCCAGCAGCTTAGAAAGATGGAGGGGCCTAAATGGCTACTCCTTC
>NA|TRBV20-1|NA|TRBJ2-7
CSAARDTSSYEQYF
TGCAGTGCTGCCCGGGACACATCTTCCTACGAGCAGTACTTC
>few|TRBV10-2|TRBD1|TRBJ1-6
CASREAGGIRNSPLHF
TGCGCCAGCAGAGAGGCAGGGGGGATCAGGAATTCACCCCTCCACTTT
>NA|TRBV6-5|NA|TRBJ2-4
CASSYRGLKNIQYF
TGTGCCAGCAGTTACCGGGGCCTGAAAAACATTCAGTACTTC
>NA|TRBV7-9|NA|TRBJ2-1
CASSLSAGSSYNEQFF
TGTGCCAGCAGCTTATCGGCGGGTAGCTCCTACAATGAGCAGTTCTTC
>many|TRBV4-1|NA|TRBJ1-2
CASSQEQGRGYTF
TGCGCCAGCAGCCAAGAACAGGGACGGGGCTACACCTTC
>few|TRBV7-9|TRBD1|TRBJ2-7
CASSESGQGYEQYF
TGTGCCAGCAGCGAATCGGGACAGGGCTACGAGCAGTACTTC
>NA|TRBV30|NA|TRBJ2-3
CAWCRGLSTDTQYF
TGTGCCTGGTGCAGGGGACTAAGCACAGATACGCAGTATTTT
>many|TRBV11-2|TRBD1|TRBJ1-2
CASSSDRVYGYTF
TGTGCCAGCAGTTCAGACAGGGTCTATGGCTACACCTTC
>NA|TRBV27|NA|TRBJ2-1
CASAGLDEQFF
TGTGCCAGCGCGGGCCTTGATGAGCAGTTCTTC
>many|TRBV19|TRBD1|TRBJ2-7
CASSPDRESYEQYF
TGTGCCAGTAGTCCCGACAGGGAGTCCTACGAGCAGTACTTC
>NA|TRBV4-3|NA|TRBJ2-1
CASSQGTVYNEQFF
TGCGCCAGCAGCCAGGGGACGGTTTACAATGAGCAGTTCTTC
>few|TRBV11-3|NA|TRBJ2-1
CASSSRQRNEQFF
TGTGCCAGCAGCTCCCGGCAGCGCAATGAGCAGTTCTTC
>few|TRBV7-6|NA|TRBJ2-2
CASSLEGRSTGELFF
TGTGCCAGCAGCTTAGAAGGCAGGAGCACCGGGGAGCTGTTTTTT
>NA|TRBV29-1|NA|TRBJ2-3
CSVRVDTQYF
TGCAGCGTTCGTGTCGATACGCAGTATTTT
>NA|TRBV27|NA|TRBJ2-2
CASSFGRAVARNTGELFF
TGTGCCAGCAGTTTCGGACGGGCAGTCGCACGTAACACCGGGGAGCTGTTTTTT
>many|TRBV7-9|TRBD1|TRBJ2-7
CASSSAGQGYEQYF
TGTGCCAGCAGCTCAGCCGGACAGGGTTACGAGCAGTACTTC
>NA|TRBV7-3|TRBD1|TRBJ1-1
CASSGDRESEAFF
TGTGCCAGCAGCGGGGACAGGGAAAGTGAAGCTTTCTTT
>many|TRBV29-1|NA|TRBJ1-1
CRGTGPLDTEAFF
TGCAGGGGAACCGGACCGCTTGACACTGAAGCTTTCTTT
>NA|TRBV7-2|NA|TRBJ1-5
CASSVFVLGRSDVQPQHF
TGTGCCAGCAGCGTATTCGTCCTCGGCAGGTCAGATGTGCAGCCCCAGCATTTT
>few|TRBV11-2|NA|TRBJ1-2
CASSFLAELNGYTF
TGTGCCAGCAGCTTTTTAGCGGAATTGAATGGCTACACCTTC
>NA|TRBV12-3/TRBV12-4|NA|TRBJ2-7
CASTRDFYEQYF
TGTGCCAGCACCCGTGACTTCTACGAGCAGTACTTC
>few|TRBV4-2|TRBD2|TRBJ2-1
CASSPEQRGEEKQFF
TGTGCCAGCAGCCCAGAGCAGCGGGGGGAGGAGAAGCAGTTCTTC
>many|TRBV20-1|NA|TRBJ1-1
CSASGTADPSNTEAFF
TGCAGTGCTAGCGGGACCGCCGACCCATCGAACACTGAAGCTTTCTTT
>once|TRBV15|NA|TRBJ2-1
CATERASSYNEQFF
TGTGCCACGGAGAGGGCCAGCTCCTACAATGAGCAGTTCTTC
>many|TRBV5-1|NA|TRBJ1-6
CASSSGTLNSPLHF
TGCGCCAGCAGCTCAGGGACGCTAAATTCACCCCTCCACTTT
>NA|TRBV10-3|NA|TRBJ1-2
CAIREGDYGYTF
TGTGCCATCAGGGAGGGGGATTATGGCTACACCTTC
>NA|TRBV6-2/TRBV6-3|TRBD2|TRBJ2-5
CASSTYSGGLQETQYF
TGTGCCAGCAGTACGTATAGCGGGGGCTTACAAGAGACCCAGTACTTC
>few|TRBV10-2|NA|TRBJ2-3
CASSESGIPPDTQYF
TGCGCCAGCAGTGAGTCCGGCATACCACCAGATACGCAGTATTTT
>NA|TRBV12-3/TRBV12-4|NA|TRBJ1-1
CASSLSRRIEAFF
TGTGCCAGCAGCCTCTCAAGAAGGATCGAAGCTTTCTTT
>few|TRBV6-4|NA|TRBJ2-2
CASGQINTGELFF
TGTGCCAGCGGACAGATCAACACCGGGGAGCTGTTTTTT
>many|TRBV5-1|NA|TRBJ2-5
CASSFQGAQETQYF
TGCGCCAGCAGCTTTCAGGGTGCCCAAGAGACCCAGTACTTC
>few|TRBV20-1|TRBD1|TRBJ1-5
CSARDPLATGGSNQPQHF
TGCAGTGCTAGAGACCCCCTCGCCACAGGGGGGAGCAATCAGCCCCAGCATTTT
>NA|TRBV27|TRBD1|TRBJ2-7
CASSFHGTGSAEQYF
TGTGCCAGCAGTTTCCACGGGACAGGGTCGGCCGAGCAGTACTTC
>many|TRBV4-1|NA|TRBJ2-3
CASSQDRGWPDTQYF
TGCGCCAGCAGCCAAGACAGGGGATGGCCAGATACGCAGTATTTT
>NA|TRBV28|TRBD1|TRBJ1-4
CASSSGTVNEKLFF
TGTGCCAGCAGTTCGGGGACAGTTAATGAAAAACTGTTTTTT
>many|TRBV11-3|NA|TRBJ1-1
CASSLGTIENTEAFF
TGTGCCAGCAGCTTAGGGACAATCGAGAACACTGAAGCTTTCTTT
>NA|TRBV2|TRBD1|TRBJ2-1
CAGGQVAYNEQFF
TGTGCCGGGGGACAGGTCGCCTACAATGAGCAGTTCTTC
>NA|TRBV5-6|NA|TRBJ1-1
CASSRQFIRGNTEAFF
TGTGCCAGCAGCCGCCAGTTTATAAGGGGGAACACTGAAGCTTTCTTT
>few|TRBV11-2|NA|TRBJ2-7
CASSLRGRYEQYF
TGTGCCAGCAGCTTGAGGGGCCGGTACGAGCAGTACTTC
>few|TRBV6-5|TRBD1|TRBJ2-7
CASSIGQGPYEQYF
TGTGCCAGCAGTATCGGACAGGGGCCCTACGAGCAGTACTTC
>few|TRBV12-3/TRBV12-4|NA|TRBJ2-3
CASWGTGTDTQYF
TGTGCCAGCTGGGGGACTGGCACAGATACGCAGTATTTT
>NA|TRBV4-3|NA|TRBJ2-7
CASSQDWTPAYEQYF
TGCGCCAGCAGCCAAGATTGGACGCCAGCCTACGAGCAGTACTTC
>NA|TRBV9|NA|TRBJ2-3
CASSVARSSTDTQYF
TGTGCCAGCAGCGTAGCTCGCAGTAGCACAGATACGCAGTATTTT
>many|TRBV21-1|NA|TRBJ2-1
CASSNGTRVLNEQFF
TGTGCCAGCAGCAACGGGACTAGGGTCTTAAATGAGCAGTTCTTC
>few|TRBV19|TRBD1|TRBJ2-1
CASTQGGSYNEQFF
TGTGCCAGCACACAGGGGGGTTCCTACAATGAGCAGTTCTTC
>few|TRBV5-1|NA|TRBJ1-6
CASSLTGHSPLHF
TGCGCCAGCAGCTTGACAGGCCATTCACCCCTCCACTTT
>few|TRBV9|NA|TRBJ2-5
CASSVIPGHGETQYF
TGTGCCAGCAGCGTAATCCCAGGCCACGGAGAGACCCAGTACTTC
>many|TRBV14|NA|TRBJ1-1
CASSQDLGTEAFF
TGTGCCAGCAGCCAGGATTTGGGCACTGAAGCTTTCTTT
>many|TRBV6-1|NA|TRBJ2-7
CASSDRGTYEQYF
TGTGCCAGCAGTGACAGGGGCACCTACGAGCAGTACTTC